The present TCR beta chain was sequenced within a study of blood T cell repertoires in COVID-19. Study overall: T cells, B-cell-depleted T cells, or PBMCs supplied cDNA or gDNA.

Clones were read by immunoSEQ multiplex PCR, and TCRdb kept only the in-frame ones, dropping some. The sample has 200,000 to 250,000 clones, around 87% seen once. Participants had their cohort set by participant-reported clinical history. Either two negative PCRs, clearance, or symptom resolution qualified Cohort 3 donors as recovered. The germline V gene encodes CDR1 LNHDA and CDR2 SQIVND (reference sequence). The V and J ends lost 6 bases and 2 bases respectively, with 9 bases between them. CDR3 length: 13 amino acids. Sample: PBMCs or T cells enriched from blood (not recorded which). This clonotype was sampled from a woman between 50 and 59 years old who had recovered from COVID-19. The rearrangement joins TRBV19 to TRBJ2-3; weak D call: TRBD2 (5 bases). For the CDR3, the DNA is TGTGCCAGTAGGGAGGATTTCACAGATACGCAGTATTTT. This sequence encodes CASREDFTDTQYF.